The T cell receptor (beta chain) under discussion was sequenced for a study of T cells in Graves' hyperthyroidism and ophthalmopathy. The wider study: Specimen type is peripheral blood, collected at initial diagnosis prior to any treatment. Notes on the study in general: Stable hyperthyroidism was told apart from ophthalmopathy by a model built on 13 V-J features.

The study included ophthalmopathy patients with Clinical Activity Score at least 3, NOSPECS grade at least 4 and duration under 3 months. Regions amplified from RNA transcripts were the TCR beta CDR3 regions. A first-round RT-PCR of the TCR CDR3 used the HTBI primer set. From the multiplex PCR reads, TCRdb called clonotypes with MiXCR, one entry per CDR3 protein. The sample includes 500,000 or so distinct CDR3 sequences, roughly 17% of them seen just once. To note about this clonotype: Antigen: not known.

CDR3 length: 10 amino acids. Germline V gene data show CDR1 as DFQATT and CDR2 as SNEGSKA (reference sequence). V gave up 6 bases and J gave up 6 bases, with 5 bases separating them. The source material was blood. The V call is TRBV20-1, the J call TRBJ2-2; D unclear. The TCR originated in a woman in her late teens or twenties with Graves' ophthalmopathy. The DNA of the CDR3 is TGCAGTGCCCGGGCCGGGGAGCTGTTTTTT. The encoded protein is CSARAGELFF.